These T cell receptor beta chains were read from a single sample in a study of blood T cell repertoires in COVID-19. TCRdb's copy holds only in-frame clones and misses some; the assay was immunoSEQ multiplex PCR. This table has a few hundred thousand clones, over 80% appearing once. The sequenced sample was PBMCs or T cells enriched from blood (not recorded which). These TCRs come from a woman in her forties or fifties who had recovered from COVID-19. Both conserved end residues are part of each CDR3. D genes are given only for firm matches. Some rows have no size entry. The others give once, few or many, or a class for an expanded clone.

j_call clone_size v_call d_call cdr3_nt cdr3_aa
TRBJ1-2 . TRBV5-4 . TGTGCCAGCAGCTCCGCTGGGGGGAGACCAGATGGCTACACCTTC CASSSAGGRPDGYTF
TRBJ2-1 . TRBV25-1 . TGTGCCAGCAGTGATACAGGGTTGTCGTTCTTC CASSDTGLSFF
TRBJ2-7 . TRBV6-6 TRBD2 TGTGCCAGCAGTTACTTGGCTAGCGGGAACGAGCAGTACTTC CASSYLASGNEQYF
TRBJ1-1 . TRBV27 TRBD1 TGTGCCAGCAGTTTGGGACAGAAAACTGAAGCTTTCTTT CASSLGQKTEAFF
TRBJ1-5 once TRBV30 TRBD1 TGTGCCTGGAGGAGGACAGGGATTAATCAGCCCCAGCATTTT CAWRRTGINQPQHF
TRBJ2-1 . TRBV7-2 TRBD2 TGTGCCAGCAGCCCCGGGGGGGGAGGGGGACCGGAGCAGTTCTTC CASSPGGGGGPEQFF
TRBJ2-2 . TRBV11-3 . TGTGCCAGCAGCTTAGGTCTGCGCGGGGTTAACACCGGGGAGCTGTTTTTT CASSLGLRGVNTGELFF
TRBJ1-6 . TRBV5-4 . TGTGCCAGCAGCTTGTGGGCCAGAAATTCACCCCTCCACTTT CASSLWARNSPLHF
TRBJ2-1 . TRBV9 . TGTGCCAGCAGCGGGGTCGGGGGCAATGAGCAGTTCTTC CASSGVGGNEQFF
TRBJ1-2 . TRBV7-2 . TGTGCCAGCAGCTTAGCACGCCGTCTAGATGGCTACACCTTC CASSLARRLDGYTF
TRBJ1-1 . TRBV11-3 . TGTGCCAGCAGTTCACAGGGTGGGGACACTGAAGCTTTCTTT CASSSQGGDTEAFF
TRBJ1-4 . TRBV15 TRBD1 TGTGCCACCAGCATGATCAGGGGGGTAAACGAAAAACTGTTTTTT CATSMIRGVNEKLFF
TRBJ2-3 . TRBV5-1 . TGCGCCAGCGGCTACACAGCAACAGATACGCAGTATTTT CASGYTATDTQYF
TRBJ1-4 . TRBV7-5 . TGTGTCAGAACCGGGGGGGCGTGGGAAAAACTGTTTTTT CVRTGGAWEKLFF
TRBJ2-7 . TRBV7-9 TRBD2 TGTGCCAGCAGCCCGAGCGGGGACTACGAGCAGTACTTC CASSPSGDYEQYF
TRBJ2-7 . TRBV5-6 TRBD2 TGTGCCAGCAGCCCAGGACTAGCGGGCTTGAGGGAGCAGTACTTC CASSPGLAGLREQYF
TRBJ1-1 . TRBV30 . TGTGCCTGGAGTATAGGGGACACTGAAGCTTTCTTT CAWSIGDTEAFF
TRBJ2-1 . TRBV7-3 . TGTGCCAGCAGCCAAGCCCTGGGGGGTTCCTACAATGAGCAGTTCTTC CASSQALGGSYNEQFF
TRBJ1-2 few TRBV24-1 . TGTGCCACCAGTGATTCGGGGGGGATCTACTATGGCTACACCTTC CATSDSGGIYYGYTF
TRBJ1-1 once TRBV7-9 . TGTGCCAGCAGCTTAGACAGGGTTTTCGGCACTGAAGCTTTCTTT CASSLDRVFGTEAFF
TRBJ1-1 . TRBV7-2 . TGTGCCAGCAGCTTAGCGGCGGCGGAGGCGTACACTGAAGCTTTCTTT CASSLAAAEAYTEAFF
TRBJ2-1 . TRBV11-2 . TGTGCCAGCAGCTTAGACGGGACTTACAATGAGCAGTTCTTC CASSLDGTYNEQFF
TRBJ2-5 . TRBV7-7 TRBD2 TGTGCCAGCAGCTTAGATGGACTAGCCCAAGAGACCCAGTACTTC CASSLDGLAQETQYF
TRBJ1-4 . TRBV19 TRBD1 TGTGCCAGTAGTTCAGATCAACTACAGGGGGGCAATGAAAAACTGTTTTTT CASSSDQLQGGNEKLFF
TRBJ1-2 . TRBV24-1 TRBD1 TGTGCCACCAGTGATTGGGACAGGAGCTATGGCTACACCTTC CATSDWDRSYGYTF
TRBJ1-4 . TRBV19 . TGTGCCAGTAGTATAGACAGGGTAACGACTAATGAAAAACTGTTTTTT CASSIDRVTTNEKLFF
TRBJ1-1 . TRBV28 . TGTGCCAGCAGGGTCTCGGTCATGAACACTGAAGCTTTCTTT CASRVSVMNTEAFF
TRBJ1-4 . TRBV6-6 TRBD1 TGTGCCAGCAGTTTTTCGACAGGGGGAACTAATGAAAAACTGTTTTTT CASSFSTGGTNEKLFF
TRBJ1-3 . TRBV6-5 . TGTGCCAGCAGGCCTCCGGGGAACCGAAGAAACACCATATATTTT CASRPPGNRRNTIYF
TRBJ1-1 many TRBV11-3 . TGTGCCAGCAGCTTAAATCCTGGGATTGGCAGGGGGAACACTGAAGCTTTCTTT CASSLNPGIGRGNTEAFF
TRBJ2-3 . TRBV9 TRBD1 TGTGCCAGCAGCGTAGTTGGACAGGGAGGTACAGATACGCAGTATTTT CASSVVGQGGTDTQYF
TRBJ1-1 . TRBV2 TRBD1 TGTGCCAGCAGTGAAGCCCCTCCCGACAGGGGGGACACTGAAGCTTTCTTT CASSEAPPDRGDTEAFF
TRBJ2-7 . TRBV3-1/TRBV3-2 . TGTGCCAGCAGCTATCAGGGCTTCTCCTACGAGCAGTACTTC CASSYQGFSYEQYF
TRBJ2-1 . TRBV6-2/TRBV6-3 . TGTGCCAGCAGTGGCCCCGTGACTTCGAGCTCCTACAATGAGCAGTTCTTC CASSGPVTSSSYNEQFF
TRBJ1-5 . TRBV5-8 TRBD1 TGTGCCAGCATCCCGCTGACAGGGGACAATCAGCCCCAGCATTTT CASIPLTGDNQPQHF
TRBJ1-1 once TRBV19 . TGTGCCAGTAGTATAGTGGAGGGCCCTGAAGCTTTCTTT CASSIVEGPEAFF
TRBJ2-7 . TRBV3-1/TRBV3-2 . TGTGCCAGCAGCCAACCCCGGTGGGAGCAGTACTTC CASSQPRWEQYF
TRBJ2-1 . TRBV4-3 TRBD1 TGCGCCAGCAGCCCCGACAGGGGGCTAAATGAGCAGTTCTTC CASSPDRGLNEQFF
TRBJ2-3 . TRBV19 . TGTGCCAGTACCGACCGGTATCTAGACACAGATACGCAGTATTTT CASTDRYLDTDTQYF
TRBJ1-2 . TRBV3-1/TRBV3-2 TRBD1 TGTGCCAGCAGCCTCGGACAGGGGGCGTATCGATATGGCTACACCTTC CASSLGQGAYRYGYTF
TRBJ2-1 once TRBV5-1 TRBD2 TGCGCCAGCAGCTCTGAACTAGCGGAAGAGCAGTTCTTC CASSSELAEEQFF
TRBJ1-5 . TRBV12-5 . TGTGCTAGTGGGCAGGGGAAGAGCAATCAGCCCCAGCATTTT CASGQGKSNQPQHF
TRBJ2-1 . TRBV19 TRBD1 TGTGCCAGTAGCCGAACAGGGGTCGTCTACAATGAGCAGTTCTTC CASSRTGVVYNEQFF
TRBJ1-5 . TRBV19 . TGTGCCAGTAGTATCAGGGTACCCAATCAGCCCCAGCATTTT CASSIRVPNQPQHF
TRBJ1-5 . TRBV6-2/TRBV6-3 TRBD1 TGTGCCAGCAGTTACCGGACAGGGAATCAGCCCCAGCATTTT CASSYRTGNQPQHF
TRBJ2-7 . TRBV7-2 . TGTGCCAGCAGCTTATTACAGGGCCCTAACTACGAGCAGTACTTC CASSLLQGPNYEQYF
TRBJ2-7 . TRBV5-6 . TGTGCCAGCAGCCTACTCGCCCGGGGAGACTACGAGCAGTACTTC CASSLLARGDYEQYF
TRBJ2-1 . TRBV5-4 TRBD1 TGTGCCAGCAGCCCCTGGGACAGGGGGCCGAATGAGCAGTTCTTC CASSPWDRGPNEQFF
TRBJ2-3 . TRBV30 TRBD2 TGTGCCTGGAGTACTAGCGGGGGCCGGGATACGCAGTATTTT CAWSTSGGRDTQYF
TRBJ2-7 once TRBV18 TRBD1 TGTGCCAGCTCACCGGGACAGGGGGAGTACGAGCAGTACTTC CASSPGQGEYEQYF
TRBJ2-2 . TRBV3-1/TRBV3-2 TRBD2 TGTGCCAGCAGCCAAGATCGAAGACTAGCGGGAATCAAGTCCGGGGAGCTGTTTTTT CASSQDRRLAGIKSGELFF
TRBJ1-1 . TRBV6-4 . TGTGCCAGCAGTTCCACCCCGGGAGCTGAAGCTTTCTTT CASSSTPGAEAFF
TRBJ1-2 once TRBV30 . TGTGCCTGGAGTTTAGAAGGAGGGGCGGGCTACACCTTC CAWSLEGGAGYTF